Following are 2 T cell receptor beta chains from one sample sequenced in a study of beta chain features in type 1 diabetes. Sequenced material consisted of expressed TCRB transcripts (all of the isolated RNA was reverse transcribed). Profiling relied on immunoSEQ multiplex PCR, and the TCRdb table lists in-frame clones only, not all of them. Of 970,000 or so clones listed, roughly 17% are singletons. Sequencing was done on a sample of naive CD4+ T cells from blood. These receptors all stem from a young woman in good health.

This clone was found a few times. The chain carries TRBV5-1 and TRBJ2-5, with TRBD1 identical over 7 bases. The CDR3 runs 14 residues. Germline V gene lookup returns CDR1 SGHRS and CDR2 YFSETQ. J lost 5 bases, V lost 6 bases, and 10 bases had no gene match. CDR3 in DNA: TGCGCCAGCACTAAGGACAGGTCCATGGAGACCCAGTACTTC. This translates into CASTKDRSMETQYF.

Comment on this clone: Other DNA sequences in the same sample also yield this CDR3. This rearrangement joins TRBV18 to TRBJ1-2; D unresolved. The CDR3 runs 13 residues. In germline, CDR1 is KGHSH, CDR2 LQKENI. Deletions cut 2 bases from V and 3 bases from J, with 7 bases between. The CDR3 region is CASSPSEDYGYTF. In DNA form, the CDR3 reads TGTGCCAGCTCACCAAGCGAAGACTATGGCTACACCTTC.